This T cell receptor beta chain comes out of a study of blood T cells in healthy people across ages. Notes on the study in general: It was held that diversity estimates obtained from one million T cells represented underestimates. It was not known whether donors were CMV positive (a possible confounder of expanded clonotype changes).

In its sample, this clonotype was seen many times. Its antigen remains unknown. With a J-beta primer mix and a sample-barcoded 5' primer, a second PCR ran about 7 to 12 cycles. MiXCR, run by TCRdb on the 5' RACE reads, gives a single entry per CDR3 protein. The sample shows hundreds of thousands of distinct CDR3 sequences, about 30% of them seen only once. This CDR3 has 14 amino acids. V dropped 5 bases and J dropped 5 bases, with 13 bases sitting between them. Germline V lookup: CDR1 PRHDT, CDR2 FYEKMQ (reference sequence). This chain joins TRBV13 and TRBJ2-1; D uncertain. The sequenced sample consisted of blood. The origin of this receptor is an elderly woman in good health. In nucleotides, the CDR3 is TGTGCCAGCAGCCCGATCGTAGGGAACAATGAGCAGTTCTTC. It codes for CASSPIVGNNEQFF.